Included here is one T cell receptor beta chain sequence, with context. This CDR3 spans 13 amino acids. Germline lookup yields CDR1 SGHTA and CDR2 FQGNSA. Trimming removed 5 bases at V and 7 bases at J, with 14 bases between. The data were taken from a study of blood T cell repertoires in COVID-19. Profiled with immunoSEQ multiplex PCR; TCRdb holds only in-frame clones, not every one. Seen here are approximately 210,000 clones, around four fifths observed once, and the top ten hold approximately 8%. Sequenced sample: peripheral blood. The clonotype was recovered from a woman between 45 and 60 years old with active or convalescent COVID-19. The J gene is TRBJ1-1, the V gene TRBV7-2; D gene ambiguous. In DNA form, the CDR3 reads TGTGCCAGCAGCCCCTCGACGGGTCATGAAGCTTTCTTT. This encodes CASSPSTGHEAFF.